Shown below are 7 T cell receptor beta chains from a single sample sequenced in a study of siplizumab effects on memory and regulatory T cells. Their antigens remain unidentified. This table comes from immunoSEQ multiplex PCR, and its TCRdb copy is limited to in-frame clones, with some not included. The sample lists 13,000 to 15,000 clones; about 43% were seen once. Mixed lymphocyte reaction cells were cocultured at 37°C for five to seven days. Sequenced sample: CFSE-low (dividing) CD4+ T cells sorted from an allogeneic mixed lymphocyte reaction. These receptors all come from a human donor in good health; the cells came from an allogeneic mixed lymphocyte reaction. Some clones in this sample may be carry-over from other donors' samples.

CDR3 region: CASSSFSAGELFF. CDR3 bases: TGTGCCAGCAGTTCCTTTAGCGCCGGGGAGCTGTTTTTT. This chain uses TRBV2 with TRBJ2-2; tentatively, D is TRBD2 (5 bases). The CDR3 covers 13 residues. Germline loops: CDR1 SNHLY, CDR2 FYNNEI. V gave up 5 bases and J gave up 6 bases, with 10 bases separating them.

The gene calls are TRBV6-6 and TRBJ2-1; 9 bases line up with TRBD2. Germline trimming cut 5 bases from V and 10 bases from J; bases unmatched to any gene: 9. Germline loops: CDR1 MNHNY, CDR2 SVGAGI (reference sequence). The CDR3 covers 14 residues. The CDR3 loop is CASSVASGITEQFF. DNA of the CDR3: TGTGCCAGCAGTGTGGCTAGCGGGATAACCGAGCAGTTCTTC.

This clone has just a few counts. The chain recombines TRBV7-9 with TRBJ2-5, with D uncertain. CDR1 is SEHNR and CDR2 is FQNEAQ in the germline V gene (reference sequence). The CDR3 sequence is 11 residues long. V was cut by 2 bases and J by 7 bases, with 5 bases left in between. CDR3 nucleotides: TGTGCCAGCAGCTTATATGTGACCCAGTACTTC. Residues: CASSLYVTQYF.

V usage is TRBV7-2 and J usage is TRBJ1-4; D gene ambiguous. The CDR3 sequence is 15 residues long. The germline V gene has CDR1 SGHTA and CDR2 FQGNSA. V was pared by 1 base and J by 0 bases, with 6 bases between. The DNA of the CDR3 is TGTGCCAGCAGCTTAGAGGGAACAACTAATGAAAAACTGTTTTTT. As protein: CASSLEGTTNEKLFF.

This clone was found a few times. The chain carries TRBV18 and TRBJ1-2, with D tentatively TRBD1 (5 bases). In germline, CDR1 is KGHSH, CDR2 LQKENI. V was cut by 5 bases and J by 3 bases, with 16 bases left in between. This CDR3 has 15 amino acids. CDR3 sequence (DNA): TGTGCCAGCTCAGCCCCGGGACTGCGAGACTATGGCTACACCTTC. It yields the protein CASSAPGLRDYGYTF. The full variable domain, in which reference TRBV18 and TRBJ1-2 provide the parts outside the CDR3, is NAGVMQNPRHLVRRRGQEARLRCSPMKGHSHVYWYRQLPEEGLKFMVYLQKENIIDESGMPKERFSAEFPKEGPSILRIQQVVRGDSAAYFCASSAPGLRDYGYTFGSGTRLTVV.

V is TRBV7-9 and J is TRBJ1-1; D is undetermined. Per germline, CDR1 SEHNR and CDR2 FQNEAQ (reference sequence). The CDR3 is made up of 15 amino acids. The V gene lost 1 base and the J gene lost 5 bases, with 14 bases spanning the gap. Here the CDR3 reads CASSLGSVGSTEAFF. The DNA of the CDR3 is TGTGCCAGCAGCTTAGGTAGCGTGGGCAGTACTGAAGCTTTCTTT.

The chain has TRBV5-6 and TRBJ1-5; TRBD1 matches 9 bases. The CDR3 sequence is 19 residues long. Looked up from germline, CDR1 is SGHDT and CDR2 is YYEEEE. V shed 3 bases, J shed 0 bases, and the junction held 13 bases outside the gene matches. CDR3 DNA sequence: TGTGCCAGCAGCTCGACCGGGACAGGGCAATTTTATAGCAATCAGCCCCAGCATTTT. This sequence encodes CASSSTGTGQFYSNQPQHF.